These 4 T cell receptor beta chains share one sample of origin, sequenced in a study of blood T cell repertoires in COVID-19. Libraries were prepared by immunoSEQ multiplex PCR; TCRdb keeps only in-frame clonotypes and omits some of them. The sample contains 140,000 to 150,000 clones, about 85% of which appear only once. Source material: peripheral blood. These receptors all stem from a woman in her thirties or forties with active or convalescent COVID-19.

The chain has TRBV5-1 and TRBJ1-1; D unclear. Trimming removed 0 bases at V and 3 bases at J, with 6 bases between. Germline CDR1 is SGHRS and CDR2 is YFSETQ. This CDR3 spans 13 amino acids. CDR3 in DNA: TGCGCCAGCAGCTTGGAGCAGGACACTGAAGCTTTCTTT. It specifies CASSLEQDTEAFF.

The rearrangement uses TRBV10-2 and TRBJ2-7, with 7 bases identical to TRBD2. Trimming removed 8 bases from V and 2 bases from J; junction bases left unmatched: 6. Germline CDR1 reads WSHSY; CDR2 reads SAAADI. The CDR3 runs 13 residues. CDR3 in amino acids: CASGGGRAYEQYF. The CDR3 nucleotides are TGCGCCAGCGGGGGAGGGAGGGCCTACGAGCAGTACTTC.

The rearrangement uses TRBV10-3 and TRBJ2-3, with 10 nucleotides matching TRBD2. The CDR3 length is 19 residues. The J segment lost 2 bases and the V segment lost 0 bases, leaving 11 bases of the junction unmatched. Germline CDR1 reads ENHRY; CDR2 reads SYGVKD. The CDR3 region has the DNA TGTGCCATCAGTGAGTCGATGACTAGCGGGTTTTCCCTCACAGATACGCAGTATTTT. This translates into CAISESMTSGFSLTDTQYF.

The CDR3, as DNA: TGTGCCAGCAGCCTCCTAGCGGGGGGGCCGTTTAACACCGGGGAGCTGTTTTTT. Amino acid sequence: CASSLLAGGPFNTGELFF. This sequence joins TRBV3-1 (or the pseudogene TRBV3-2) and TRBJ2-2; 12 bases match TRBD2. J lost 2 bases, V lost 4 bases, and 8 bases had no gene match. Germline V gene lookup returns CDR1 LGHDT and CDR2 YNNKEL (reference sequence). CDR3 length equals 18 residues.